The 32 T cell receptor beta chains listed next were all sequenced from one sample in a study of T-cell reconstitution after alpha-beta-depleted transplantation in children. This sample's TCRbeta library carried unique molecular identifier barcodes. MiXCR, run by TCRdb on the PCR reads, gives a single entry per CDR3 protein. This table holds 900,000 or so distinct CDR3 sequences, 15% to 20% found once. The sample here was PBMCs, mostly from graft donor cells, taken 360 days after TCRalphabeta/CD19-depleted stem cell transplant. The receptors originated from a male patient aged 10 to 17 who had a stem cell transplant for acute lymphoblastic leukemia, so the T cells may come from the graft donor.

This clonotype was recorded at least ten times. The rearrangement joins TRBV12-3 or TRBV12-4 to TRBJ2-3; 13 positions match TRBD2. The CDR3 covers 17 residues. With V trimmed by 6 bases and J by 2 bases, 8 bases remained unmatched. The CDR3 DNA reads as TGTGCCAGCAGCTCAGGACTAGCGGGAGTGTCCACAGATACGCAGTATTTT. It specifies CASSSGLAGVSTDTQYF.

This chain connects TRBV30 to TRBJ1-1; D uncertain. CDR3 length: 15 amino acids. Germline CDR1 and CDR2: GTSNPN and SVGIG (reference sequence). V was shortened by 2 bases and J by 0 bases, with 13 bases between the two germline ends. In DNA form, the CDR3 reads TGTGCCTGGAGTCGGGTGAAGTTCATGAACACTGAAGCTTTCTTT. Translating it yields CAWSRVKFMNTEAFF. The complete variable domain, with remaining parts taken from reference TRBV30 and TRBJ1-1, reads SQTIHQWPATLVQPVGSPLSLECTVEGTSNPNLYWYRQAAGRGLQLLFYSVGIGQISSEVPQNLSASRPQDRQFILSSKKLLLSDSGFYLCAWSRVKFMNTEAFFGQGTRLTVV.

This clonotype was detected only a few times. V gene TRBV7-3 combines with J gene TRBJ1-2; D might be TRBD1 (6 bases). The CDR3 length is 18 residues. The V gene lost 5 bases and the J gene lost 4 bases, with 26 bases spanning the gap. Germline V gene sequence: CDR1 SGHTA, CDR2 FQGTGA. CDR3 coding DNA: TGTGCCAGCAGCGTATCCGGGACACGACGCCGATACGGCTATGGCTACACCTTC. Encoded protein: CASSVSGTRRRYGYGYTF.

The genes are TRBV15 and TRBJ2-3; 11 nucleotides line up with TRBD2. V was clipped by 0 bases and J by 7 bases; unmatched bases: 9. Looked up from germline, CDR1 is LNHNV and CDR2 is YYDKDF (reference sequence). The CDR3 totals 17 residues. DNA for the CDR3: TGTGCCACCAGCAGAGAGGGGCTAGCGGGAGGAAAGAATACGCAGTATTTT. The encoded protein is CATSREGLAGGKNTQYF.

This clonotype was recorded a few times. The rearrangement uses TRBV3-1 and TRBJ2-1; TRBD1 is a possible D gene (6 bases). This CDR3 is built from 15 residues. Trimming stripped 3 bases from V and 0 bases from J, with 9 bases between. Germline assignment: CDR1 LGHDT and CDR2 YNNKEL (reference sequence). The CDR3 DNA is TGTGCCAGCAGCCAGGGACACAGCTCCTACAATGAGCAGTTCTTC. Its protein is CASSQGHSSYNEQFF.

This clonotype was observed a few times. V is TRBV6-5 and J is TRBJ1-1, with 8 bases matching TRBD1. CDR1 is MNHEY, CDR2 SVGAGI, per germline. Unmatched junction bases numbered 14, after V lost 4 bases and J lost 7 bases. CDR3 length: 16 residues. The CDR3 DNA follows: TGTGCCAGCAGTTTAGATCAGGGGGCTGGCGGGCTTGAAGCTTTCTTT. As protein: CASSLDQGAGGLEAFF.

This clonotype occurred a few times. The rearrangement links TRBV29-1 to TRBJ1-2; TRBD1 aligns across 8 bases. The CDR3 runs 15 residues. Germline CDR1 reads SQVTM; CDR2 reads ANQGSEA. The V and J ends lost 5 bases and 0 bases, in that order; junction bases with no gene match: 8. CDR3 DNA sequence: TGCAGCGTTCCGGACAGGGCAGTTTCTAACTATGGCTACACCTTC. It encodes CSVPDRAVSNYGYTF.

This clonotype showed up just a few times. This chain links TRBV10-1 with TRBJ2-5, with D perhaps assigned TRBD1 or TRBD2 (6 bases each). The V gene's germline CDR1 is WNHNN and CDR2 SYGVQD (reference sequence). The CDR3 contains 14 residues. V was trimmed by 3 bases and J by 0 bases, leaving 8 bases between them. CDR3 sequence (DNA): TGCGCCAGCAGTGATGGGGGGCACCAAGAGACCCAGTACTTC. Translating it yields CASSDGGHQETQYF.

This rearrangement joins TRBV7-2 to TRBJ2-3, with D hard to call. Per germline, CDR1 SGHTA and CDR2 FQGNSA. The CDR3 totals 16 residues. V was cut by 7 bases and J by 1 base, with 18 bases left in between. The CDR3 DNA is TGTGCCAGCACCCCCTCCCTGGGCCCACGCACAGATACGCAGTATTTT. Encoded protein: CASTPSLGPRTDTQYF.

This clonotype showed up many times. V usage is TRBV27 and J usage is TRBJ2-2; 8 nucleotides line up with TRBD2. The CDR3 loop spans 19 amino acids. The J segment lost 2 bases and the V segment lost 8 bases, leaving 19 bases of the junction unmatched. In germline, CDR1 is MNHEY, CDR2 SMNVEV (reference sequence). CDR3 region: CASSPLKSGRRFNTGELFF. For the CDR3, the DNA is TGTGCCAGCTCCCCTCTGAAGAGCGGGAGAAGGTTCAACACCGGGGAGCTGTTTTTT.

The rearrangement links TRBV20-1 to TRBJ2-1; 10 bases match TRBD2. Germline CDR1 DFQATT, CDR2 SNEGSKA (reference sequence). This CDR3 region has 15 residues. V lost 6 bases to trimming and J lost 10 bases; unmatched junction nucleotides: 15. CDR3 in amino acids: CSAKRPGLARLEQFF. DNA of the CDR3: TGCAGTGCAAAGAGACCGGGACTAGCGAGACTCGAGCAGTTCTTC.

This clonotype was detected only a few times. For the CDR3, the DNA is TGTGCCAGCAGCTCGGAAGCGGCACCCTCCTACAATGAGCAGTTCTTC. This translates into CASSSEAAPSYNEQFF. This chain links TRBV5-6 with TRBJ2-1; the D gene is possibly TRBD2 (5 bases). CDR3 size: 16 residues. The V end was cut by 3 bases, the J end by 0 bases, with 13 bases between. Germline loops: CDR1 SGHDT, CDR2 YYEEEE.

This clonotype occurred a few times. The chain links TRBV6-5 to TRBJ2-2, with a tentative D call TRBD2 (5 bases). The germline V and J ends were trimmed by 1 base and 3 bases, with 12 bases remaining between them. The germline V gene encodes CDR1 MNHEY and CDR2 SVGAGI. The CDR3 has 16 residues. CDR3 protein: CASSYWWGEYTGELFF. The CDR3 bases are TGTGCCAGCAGTTACTGGTGGGGAGAGTACACCGGGGAGCTGTTTTTT.

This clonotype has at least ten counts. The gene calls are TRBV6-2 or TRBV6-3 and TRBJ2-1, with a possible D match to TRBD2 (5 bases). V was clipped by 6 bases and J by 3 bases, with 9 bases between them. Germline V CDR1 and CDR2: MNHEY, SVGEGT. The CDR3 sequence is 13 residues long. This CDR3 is CASRRGLYNEQFF. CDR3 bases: TGTGCCAGCAGAAGAGGGCTCTACAATGAGCAGTTCTTC.

The DNA of the CDR3 is TGTGCCAGCAGTTCAGAGCGGGAGGTCCTGTTCGTGGATACGCAGTATTTT. Translation gives CASSSEREVLFVDTQYF. The gene calls are TRBV7-2 and TRBJ2-3, with 9 nucleotides matching TRBD2. V lost 6 bases and J lost 6; bases outside the gene matches: 16. The CDR3 is 17 amino acids. Germline lookup yields CDR1 SGHTA and CDR2 FQGNSA.

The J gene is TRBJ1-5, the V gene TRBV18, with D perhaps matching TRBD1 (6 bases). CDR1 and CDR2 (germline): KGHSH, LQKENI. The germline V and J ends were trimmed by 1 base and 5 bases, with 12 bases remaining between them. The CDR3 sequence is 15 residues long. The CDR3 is CASSPLGQSDQPQHF. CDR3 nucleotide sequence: TGTGCCAGCTCACCACTCGGACAGTCGGATCAGCCCCAGCATTTT.

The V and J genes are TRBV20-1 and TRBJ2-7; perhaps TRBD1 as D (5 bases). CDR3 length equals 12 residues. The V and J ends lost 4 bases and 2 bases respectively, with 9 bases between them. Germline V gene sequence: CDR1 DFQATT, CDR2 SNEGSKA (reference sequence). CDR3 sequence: CSATPGTYEQYF. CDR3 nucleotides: TGCAGTGCTACCCCAGGGACCTACGAGCAGTACTTC.

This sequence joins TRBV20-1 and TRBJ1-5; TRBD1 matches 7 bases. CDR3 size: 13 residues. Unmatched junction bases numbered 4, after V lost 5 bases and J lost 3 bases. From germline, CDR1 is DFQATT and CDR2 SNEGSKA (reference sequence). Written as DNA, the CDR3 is TGCAGTGCTCCGGACAGGCTCAATCAGCCCCAGCATTTT. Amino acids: CSAPDRLNQPQHF.

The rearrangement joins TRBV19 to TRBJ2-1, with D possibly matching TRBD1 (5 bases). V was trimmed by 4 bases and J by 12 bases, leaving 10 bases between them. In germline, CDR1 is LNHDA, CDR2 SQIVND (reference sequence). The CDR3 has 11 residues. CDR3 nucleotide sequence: TGTGCCAGTAGTAGGGGCTTAGGGCAGTTCTTC. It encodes CASSRGLGQFF.

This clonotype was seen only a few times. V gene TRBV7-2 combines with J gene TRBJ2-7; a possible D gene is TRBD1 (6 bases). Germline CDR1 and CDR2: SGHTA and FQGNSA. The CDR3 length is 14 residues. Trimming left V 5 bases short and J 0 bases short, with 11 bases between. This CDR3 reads CASSAQGLSYEQYF. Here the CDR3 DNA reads TGTGCCAGCAGCGCACAGGGCCTCTCCTACGAGCAGTACTTC. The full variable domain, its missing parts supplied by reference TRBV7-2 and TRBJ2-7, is GAGVSQSPSNKVTEKGKDVELRCDPISGHTALYWYRQSLGQGLEFLIYFQGNSAPDKSGLPSDRFSAERTGGSVSTLTIQRTQQEDSAVYLCASSAQGLSYEQYFGPGTRLTVT.

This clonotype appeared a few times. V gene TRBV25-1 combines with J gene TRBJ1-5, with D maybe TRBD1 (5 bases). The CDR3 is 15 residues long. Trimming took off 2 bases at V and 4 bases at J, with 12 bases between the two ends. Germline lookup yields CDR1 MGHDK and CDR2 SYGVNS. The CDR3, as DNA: TGTGCCAGCAGTGAAGGAGGGGTAGGGAATCAGCCCCAGCATTTT. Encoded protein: CASSEGGVGNQPQHF. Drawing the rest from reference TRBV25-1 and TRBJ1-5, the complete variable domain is EADIYQTPRYLVIGTGKKITLECSQTMGHDKMYWYQQDPGMELHLIHYSYGVNSTEKGDLSSESTVSRIRTEHFPLTLESARPSHTSQYLCASSEGGVGNQPQHFGDGTRLSIL.

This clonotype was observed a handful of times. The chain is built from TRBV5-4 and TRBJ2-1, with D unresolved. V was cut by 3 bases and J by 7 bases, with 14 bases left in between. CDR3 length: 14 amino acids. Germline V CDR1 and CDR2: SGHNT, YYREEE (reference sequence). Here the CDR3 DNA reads TGTGCCAGCAGCTGGGTGAAGGGTGATAATGAGCAGTTCTTC. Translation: CASSWVKGDNEQFF.

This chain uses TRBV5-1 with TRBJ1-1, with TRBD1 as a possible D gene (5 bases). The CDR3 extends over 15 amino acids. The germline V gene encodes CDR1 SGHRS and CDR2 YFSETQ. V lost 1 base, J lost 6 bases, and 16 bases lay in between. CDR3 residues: CASSLYGDPAPEAFF. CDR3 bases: TGCGCCAGCAGCTTGTACGGGGACCCGGCCCCTGAAGCTTTCTTT.

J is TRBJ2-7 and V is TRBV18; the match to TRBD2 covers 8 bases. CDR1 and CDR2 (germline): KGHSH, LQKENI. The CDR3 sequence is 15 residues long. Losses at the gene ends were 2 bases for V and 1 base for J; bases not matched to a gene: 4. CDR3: CASSPEAGGSYEQYF. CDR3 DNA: TGTGCCAGCTCACCAGAGGCGGGAGGTTCCTACGAGCAGTACTTC.

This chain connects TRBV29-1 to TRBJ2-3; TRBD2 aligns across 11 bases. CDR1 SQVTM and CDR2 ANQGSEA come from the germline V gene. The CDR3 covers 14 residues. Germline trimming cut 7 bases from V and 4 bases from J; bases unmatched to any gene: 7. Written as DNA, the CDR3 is TGCAGCGCAACTAGCGGGAGACCGGCAGATACGCAGTATTTT. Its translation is CSATSGRPADTQYF.

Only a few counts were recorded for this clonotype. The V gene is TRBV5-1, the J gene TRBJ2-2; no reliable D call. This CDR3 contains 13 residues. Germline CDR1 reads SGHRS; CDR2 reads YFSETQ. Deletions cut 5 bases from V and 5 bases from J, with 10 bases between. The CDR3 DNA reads TGCGCCAGCAGGGTAGAATGGACCGGGGAGCTGTTTTTT. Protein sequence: CASRVEWTGELFF.

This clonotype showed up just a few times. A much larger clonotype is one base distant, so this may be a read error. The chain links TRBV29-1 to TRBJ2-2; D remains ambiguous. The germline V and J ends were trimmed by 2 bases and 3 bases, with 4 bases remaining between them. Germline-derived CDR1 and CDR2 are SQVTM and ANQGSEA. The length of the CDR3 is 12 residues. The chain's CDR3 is CSVERYTGELFF. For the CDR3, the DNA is TGCAGCGTTGAAAGATACACCGGGGAGCTGTTTTTT.

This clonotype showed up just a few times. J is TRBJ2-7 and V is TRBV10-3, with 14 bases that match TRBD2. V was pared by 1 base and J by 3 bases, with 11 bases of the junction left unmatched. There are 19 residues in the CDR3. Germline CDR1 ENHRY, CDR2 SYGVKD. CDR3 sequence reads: CAISEYGGLAGVVIYEQYF. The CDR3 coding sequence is TGTGCCATCAGTGAGTATGGGGGACTAGCGGGAGTTGTAATCTACGAGCAGTACTTC.

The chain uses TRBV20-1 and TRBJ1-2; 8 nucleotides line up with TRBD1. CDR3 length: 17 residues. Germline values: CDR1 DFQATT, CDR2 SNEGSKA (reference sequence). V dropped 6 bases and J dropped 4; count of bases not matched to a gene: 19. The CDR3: CSAKRNSGTGNIYGYTF. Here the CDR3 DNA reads TGCAGTGCCAAAAGGAACAGCGGGACAGGCAATATCTATGGCTACACCTTC.

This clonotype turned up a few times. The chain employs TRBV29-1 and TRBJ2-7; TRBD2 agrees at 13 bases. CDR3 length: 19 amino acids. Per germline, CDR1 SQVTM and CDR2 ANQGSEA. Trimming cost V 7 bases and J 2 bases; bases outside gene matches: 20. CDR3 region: CSARLAGGRRSVNPYEQYF. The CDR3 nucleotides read TGCAGCGCCCGACTAGCGGGAGGAAGAAGGTCGGTCAATCCCTACGAGCAGTACTTC.

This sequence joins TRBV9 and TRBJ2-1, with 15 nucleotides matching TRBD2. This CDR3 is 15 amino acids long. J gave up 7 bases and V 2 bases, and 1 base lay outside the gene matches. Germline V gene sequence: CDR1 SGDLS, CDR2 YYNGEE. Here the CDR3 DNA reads TGTGCCAGCAGCGTCGGACTAGCGGGAGGGAATGAGCAGTTCTTC. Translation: CASSVGLAGGNEQFF.

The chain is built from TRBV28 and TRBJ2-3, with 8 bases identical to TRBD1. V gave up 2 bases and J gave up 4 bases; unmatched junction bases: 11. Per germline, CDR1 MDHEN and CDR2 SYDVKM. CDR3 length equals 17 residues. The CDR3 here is CASSLMLERTGPDTQYF. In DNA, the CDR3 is TGTGCCAGCAGTTTAATGCTTGAAAGGACAGGGCCAGATACGCAGTATTTT. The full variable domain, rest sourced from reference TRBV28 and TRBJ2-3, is DVKVTQSSRYLVKRTGEKVFLECVQDMDHENMFWYRQDPGLGLRLIYFSYDVKMKEKGDIPEGYSVSREKKERFSLILESASTNQTSMYLCASSLMLERTGPDTQYFGPGTRLTVL.